This T cell receptor (beta chain) was captured in a study of CD8 T cells in ankylosing spondylitis. With 3 bases removed from V and 7 bases from J, the gap between germline ends came to 17 bases. Germline assignment: CDR1 SGHTA and CDR2 FQGTGA. The CDR3 covers 15 residues. Study-wide points: Ankylosing spondylitis blood seemed to carry a telltale TCR beta motif made of fewer than 10 highly homologous variants.

This clonotype was observed a handful of times. No antigen is known for it. Using its own MiXCR run on the 5' RACE reads, TCRdb lists one record per CDR3 protein. The data hold roughly 700,000 distinct CDR3 sequences, with 15% to 20% observed a single time. The clonotype originates from a male donor with ankylosing spondylitis. The source material was blood, either unsorted or a sorted T cell fraction (not recorded which). The chain links TRBV7-3 to TRBJ2-3; TRBD2 is a possible D gene (5 bases). CDR3 bases: TGTGCCAGCAGCTTCAGGACTGCTGGTTCGAATACGCAGTATTTT. It specifies CASSFRTAGSNTQYF.